The clone carrying this T cell receptor beta chain was detected ten times or more. The data originate from a study of T-cell reconstitution after alpha-beta-depleted transplantation in children. CDR3 length: 15 residues. Germline V gives CDR1 SQVTM, CDR2 ANQGSEA. The junction had 8 bases not matched to a gene; V was cut back by 0 bases and J by 5 bases. Unique molecular identifiers were built into the TCRbeta library. Via MiXCR, TCRdb re-called the PCR reads, giving one row per CDR3 protein. The table has roughly 500,000 distinct CDR3 sequences, about 12% seen once; the top ten hold roughly 5.4%. The input for sequencing was PBMCs from the stem cell graft donor, taken from the stem cell graft. The clonotype originates from a human donor who donated a stem cell graft to a child with combined immunodeficiency. V usage is TRBV29-1 and J usage is TRBJ2-7; 9 positions match TRBD1. The CDR3 region has the DNA TGCAGCGTTGAAGATTATGACAGGGGGAAGCACGAGCAGTACTTC. Its protein product is CSVEDYDRGKHEQYF.